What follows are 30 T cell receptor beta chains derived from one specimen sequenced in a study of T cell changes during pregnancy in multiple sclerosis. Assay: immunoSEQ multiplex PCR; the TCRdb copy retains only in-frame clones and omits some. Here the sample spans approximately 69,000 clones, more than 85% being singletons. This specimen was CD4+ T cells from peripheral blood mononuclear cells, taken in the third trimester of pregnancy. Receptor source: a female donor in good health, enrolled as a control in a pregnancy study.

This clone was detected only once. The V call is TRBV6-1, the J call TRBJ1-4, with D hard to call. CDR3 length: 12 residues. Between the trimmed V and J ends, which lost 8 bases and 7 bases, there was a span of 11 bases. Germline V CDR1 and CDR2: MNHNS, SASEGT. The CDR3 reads CASDNLAEKLFF. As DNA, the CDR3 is TGTGCCAGCGACAATCTTGCTGAAAAACTGTTTTTT.

Written as DNA, the CDR3 is TGTGCCAGCAGAACCCCCCCCGGGGGGAGGACTAATGAAAAACTGTTTTTT. It translates to CASRTPPGGRTNEKLFF. The chain recombines TRBV6-7 with TRBJ1-4, with a possible D match to TRBD1 (5 bases). TRBV6-7 is an ORF; its function is uncertain. V shed 6 bases and J shed 2 bases, with 19 bases lying between them. The CDR3 is 17 amino acids.

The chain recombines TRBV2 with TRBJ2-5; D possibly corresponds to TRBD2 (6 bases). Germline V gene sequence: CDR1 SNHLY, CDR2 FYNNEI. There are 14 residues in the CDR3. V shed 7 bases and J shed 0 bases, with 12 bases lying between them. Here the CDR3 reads CASTDRGYQETQYF. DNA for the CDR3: TGTGCCAGCACCGATCGGGGGTACCAAGAGACCCAGTACTTC.

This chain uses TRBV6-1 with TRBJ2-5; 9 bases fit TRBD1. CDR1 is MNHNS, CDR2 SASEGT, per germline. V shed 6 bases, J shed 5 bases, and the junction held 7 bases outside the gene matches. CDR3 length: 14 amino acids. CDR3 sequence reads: CASRRTGERETQYF. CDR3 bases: TGTGCCAGCAGGCGGACAGGGGAGAGGGAGACCCAGTACTTC.

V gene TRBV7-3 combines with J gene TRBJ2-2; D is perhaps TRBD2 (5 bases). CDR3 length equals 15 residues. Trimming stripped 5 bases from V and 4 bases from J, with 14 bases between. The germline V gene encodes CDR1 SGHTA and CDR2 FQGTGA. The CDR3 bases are TGTGCCAGCAGCACCCAGAGGGTGGGCACCGGGGAGCTGTTTTTT. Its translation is CASSTQRVGTGELFF.

The CDR3 region is CASSSQTVATNEKLFF. As DNA, the CDR3 is TGTGCCAGCAGCTCACAGACAGTTGCAACTAATGAAAAACTGTTTTTT. The chain employs TRBV5-4 and TRBJ1-4; tentatively, D is TRBD1 (5 bases). V was pared by 3 bases and J by 0 bases, with 12 bases between. Germline CDR1 reads SGHNT; CDR2 reads YYREEE (reference sequence). This CDR3 is built from 16 residues.

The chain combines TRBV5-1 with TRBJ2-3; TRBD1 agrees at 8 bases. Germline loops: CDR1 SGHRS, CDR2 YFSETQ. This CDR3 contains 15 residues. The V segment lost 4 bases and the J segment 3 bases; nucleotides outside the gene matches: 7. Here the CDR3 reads CASSKSGTGTDTQYF. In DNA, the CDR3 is TGCGCCAGCAGCAAATCCGGGACAGGAACAGATACGCAGTATTTT. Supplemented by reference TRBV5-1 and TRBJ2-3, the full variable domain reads KAGVTQTPRYLIKTRGQQVTLSCSPISGHRSVSWYQQTPGQGLQFLFEYFSETQRNKGNFPGRFSGRQFSNSRSEMNVSTLELGDSALYLCASSKSGTGTDTQYFGPGTRLTVL.

CDR3 DNA sequence: TGTGCCTGGAGTGTACAACGGCAGGTGAATCAGCCCCAGCATTTT. Its translation is CAWSVQRQVNQPQHF. The chain links TRBV30 to TRBJ1-5; D not certain. The germline V gene has CDR1 GTSNPN and CDR2 SVGIG (reference sequence). CDR3 length: 15 residues. V lost 0 bases and J lost 4, with 13 bases in between.

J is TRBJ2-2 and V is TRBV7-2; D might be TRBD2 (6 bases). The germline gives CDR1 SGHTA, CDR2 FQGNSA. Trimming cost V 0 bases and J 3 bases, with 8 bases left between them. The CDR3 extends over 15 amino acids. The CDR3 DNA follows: TGTGCCAGCAGCTTAGCGGGGGGTTACACCGGGGAGCTGTTTTTT. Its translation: CASSLAGGYTGELFF. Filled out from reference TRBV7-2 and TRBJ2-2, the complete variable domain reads GAGVSQSPSNKVTEKGKDVELRCDPISGHTALYWYRQSLGQGLEFLIYFQGNSAPDKSGLPSDRFSAERTGGSVSTLTIQRTQQEDSAVYLCASSLAGGYTGELFFGEGSRLTVL.

The CDR3 DNA follows: TGTGCCAGCAGCTTAGCGCTAAGTACAGCGCAGTACTTC. Translated: CASSLALSTAQYF. The rearrangement links TRBV7-6 to TRBJ2-7; unclear D gene. With 0 bases removed from V and 9 bases from J, the gap between germline ends came to 12 bases. The germline CDR1 and CDR2 sequences are SGHVS and FNYEAQ. This CDR3 has 13 residues.

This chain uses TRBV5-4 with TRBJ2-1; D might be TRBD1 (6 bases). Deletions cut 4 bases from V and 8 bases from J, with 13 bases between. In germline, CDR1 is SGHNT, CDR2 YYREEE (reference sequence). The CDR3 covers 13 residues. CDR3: CASSLPRGYEQFF. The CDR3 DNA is TGTGCCAGCAGCCTGCCCAGGGGCTATGAGCAGTTCTTC.

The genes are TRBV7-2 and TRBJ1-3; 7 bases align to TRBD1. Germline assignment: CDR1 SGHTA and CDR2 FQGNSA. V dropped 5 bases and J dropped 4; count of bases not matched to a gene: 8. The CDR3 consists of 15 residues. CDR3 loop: CASSQGQLDGNTIYF. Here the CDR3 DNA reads TGTGCCAGCAGCCAGGGACAGCTTGACGGAAACACCATATATTTT. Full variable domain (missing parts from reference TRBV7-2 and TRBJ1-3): GAGVSQSPSNKVTEKGKDVELRCDPISGHTALYWYRQSLGQGLEFLIYFQGNSAPDKSGLPSDRFSAERTGGSVSTLTIQRTQQEDSAVYLCASSQGQLDGNTIYFGEGSWLTVV.

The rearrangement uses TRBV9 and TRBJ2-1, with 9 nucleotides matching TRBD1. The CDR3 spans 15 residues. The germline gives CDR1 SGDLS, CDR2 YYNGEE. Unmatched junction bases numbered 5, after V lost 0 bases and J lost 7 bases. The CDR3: CASSVVQGAFNEQFF. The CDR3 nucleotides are TGTGCCAGCAGCGTAGTACAGGGGGCATTTAATGAGCAGTTCTTC.

The CDR3, as DNA: TGTGCCGACAAAGGAACAGTTAGGAACACTGAAGCTTTCTTT. Translating gives CADKGTVRNTEAFF. The V call is TRBV2, the J call TRBJ1-1; D gene uncertain. V was pared by 11 bases and J by 1 base, with 17 bases between. CDR3 length equals 14 residues. The germline V gene encodes CDR1 SNHLY and CDR2 FYNNEI. Full variable domain (remainder filled in from reference TRBV2 and TRBJ1-1): EPEVTQTPSHQVTQMGQEVILRCVPISNHLYFYWYRQILGQKVEFLVSFYNNEISEKSEIFDDQFSVERPDGSNFTLKIRSTKLEDSAMYFCADKGTVRNTEAFFGQGTRLTVV.

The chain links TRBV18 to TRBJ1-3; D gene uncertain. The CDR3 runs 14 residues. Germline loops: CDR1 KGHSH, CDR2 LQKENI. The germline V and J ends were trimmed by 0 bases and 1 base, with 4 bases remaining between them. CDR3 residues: CASSPPQSGNTIYF. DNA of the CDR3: TGTGCCAGCTCACCACCCCAATCTGGAAACACCATATATTTT.

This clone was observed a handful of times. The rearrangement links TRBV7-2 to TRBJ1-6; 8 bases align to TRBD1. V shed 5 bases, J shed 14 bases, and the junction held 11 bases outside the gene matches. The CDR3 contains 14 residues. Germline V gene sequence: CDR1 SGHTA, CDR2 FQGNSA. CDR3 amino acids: CASSLDRAGSALHF. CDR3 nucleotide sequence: TGTGCCAGCAGCCTGGACAGGGCCGGGTCGGCCCTCCACTTT.

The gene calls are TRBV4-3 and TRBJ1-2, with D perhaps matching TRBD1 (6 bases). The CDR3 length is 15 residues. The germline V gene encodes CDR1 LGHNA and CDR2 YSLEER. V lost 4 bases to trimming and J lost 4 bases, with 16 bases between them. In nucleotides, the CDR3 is TGCGCCAGCAGCCCACAGGGCGGGTACAGCTATGGCTACACCTTC. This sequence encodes CASSPQGGYSYGYTF.

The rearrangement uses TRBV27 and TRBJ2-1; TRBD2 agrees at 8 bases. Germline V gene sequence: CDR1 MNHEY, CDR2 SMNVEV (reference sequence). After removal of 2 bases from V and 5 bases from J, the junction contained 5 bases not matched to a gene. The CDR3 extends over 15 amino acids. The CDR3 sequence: CASSLAGGFNNEQFF. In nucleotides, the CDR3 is TGTGCCAGCAGTTTAGCGGGGGGATTTAACAATGAGCAGTTCTTC.

The CDR3, as DNA: TGCGCCAGCAGCGCCTCAGGGGGCGCCGATGAAAAACTGTTTTTT. Protein product: CASSASGGADEKLFF. This chain connects TRBV4-3 to TRBJ1-4; the match to TRBD1 covers 8 bases. V shed 5 bases and J 6 bases; nucleotides not matched to a gene: 8. The germline CDR1 and CDR2 sequences are LGHNA and YSLEER. The CDR3 has 15 residues.

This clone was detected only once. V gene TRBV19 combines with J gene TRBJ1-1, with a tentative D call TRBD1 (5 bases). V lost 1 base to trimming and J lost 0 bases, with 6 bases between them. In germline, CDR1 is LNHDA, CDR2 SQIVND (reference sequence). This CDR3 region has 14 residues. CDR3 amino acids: CASSIGQMNTEAFF. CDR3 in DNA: TGTGCCAGTAGTATAGGACAGATGAACACTGAAGCTTTCTTT.

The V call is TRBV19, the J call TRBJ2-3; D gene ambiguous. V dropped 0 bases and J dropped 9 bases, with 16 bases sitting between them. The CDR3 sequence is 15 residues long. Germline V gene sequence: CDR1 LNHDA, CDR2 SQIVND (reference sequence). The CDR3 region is CASSIDPARSITQYF. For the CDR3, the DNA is TGTGCCAGTAGTATAGATCCAGCGAGATCCATCACGCAGTATTTT.

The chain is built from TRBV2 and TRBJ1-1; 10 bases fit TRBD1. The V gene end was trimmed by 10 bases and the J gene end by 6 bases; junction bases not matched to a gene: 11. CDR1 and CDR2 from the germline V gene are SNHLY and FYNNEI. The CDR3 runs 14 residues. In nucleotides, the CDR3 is TGTGCCACAGCCCGGGACAGGGGACCGTCTGAAGCTTTCTTT. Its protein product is CATARDRGPSEAFF.

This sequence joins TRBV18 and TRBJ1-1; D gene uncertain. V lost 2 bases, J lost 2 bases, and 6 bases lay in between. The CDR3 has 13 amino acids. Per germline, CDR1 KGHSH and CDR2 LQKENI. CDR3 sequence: CASSPEINTEAFF. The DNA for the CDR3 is TGTGCCAGCTCACCAGAGATCAACACTGAAGCTTTCTTT.

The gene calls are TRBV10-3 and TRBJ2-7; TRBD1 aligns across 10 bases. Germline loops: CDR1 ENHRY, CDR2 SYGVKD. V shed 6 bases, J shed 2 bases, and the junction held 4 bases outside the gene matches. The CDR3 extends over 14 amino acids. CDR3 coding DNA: TGTGCCATCAGACCGACAGGGGGCCCCTACGAGCAGTACTTC. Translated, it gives CAIRPTGGPYEQYF.

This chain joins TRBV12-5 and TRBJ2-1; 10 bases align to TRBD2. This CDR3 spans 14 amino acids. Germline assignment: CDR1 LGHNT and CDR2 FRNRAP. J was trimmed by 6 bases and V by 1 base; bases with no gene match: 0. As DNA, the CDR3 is TGTGCTAGTGGTTTGGGACTAGCGGGCAATGAGCAGTTCTTC. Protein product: CASGLGLAGNEQFF.

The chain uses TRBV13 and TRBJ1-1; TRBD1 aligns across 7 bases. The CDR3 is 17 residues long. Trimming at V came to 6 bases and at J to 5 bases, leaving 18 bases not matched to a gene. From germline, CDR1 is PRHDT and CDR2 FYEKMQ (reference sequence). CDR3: CASSSLPGQNLWTEAFF. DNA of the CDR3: TGTGCCAGCAGTTCACTTCCGGGACAGAATCTATGGACTGAAGCTTTCTTT.

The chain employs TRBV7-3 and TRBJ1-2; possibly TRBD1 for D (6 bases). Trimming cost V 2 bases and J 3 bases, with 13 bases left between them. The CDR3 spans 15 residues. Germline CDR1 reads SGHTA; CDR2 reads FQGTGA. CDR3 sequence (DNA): TGTGCCAGCAGCTTACAGGGGAGCGTAGACTATGGCTACACCTTC. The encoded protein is CASSLQGSVDYGYTF. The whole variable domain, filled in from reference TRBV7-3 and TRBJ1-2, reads GAGVSQTPSNKVTEKGKYVELRCDPISGHTALYWYRQSLGQGPEFLIYFQGTGAADDSGLPNDRFFAVRPEGSVSTLKIQRTERGDSAVYLCASSLQGSVDYGYTFGSGTRLTVV.

CDR3 sequence (DNA): TGTGCCAGTAGTATAGTTTCGGTCAACTACGAGCAGTACTTC. Encoded protein: CASSIVSVNYEQYF. The J gene is TRBJ2-7, the V gene TRBV19; no reliable D call. The CDR3 loop spans 14 amino acids. Trimming left V 1 base short and J 3 bases short, with 10 bases between. The germline V gene encodes CDR1 LNHDA and CDR2 SQIVND (reference sequence).

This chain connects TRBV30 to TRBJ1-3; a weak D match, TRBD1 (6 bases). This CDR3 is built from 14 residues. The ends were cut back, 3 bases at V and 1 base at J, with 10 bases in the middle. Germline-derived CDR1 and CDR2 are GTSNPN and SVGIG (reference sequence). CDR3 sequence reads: CAWRGRGSGNTIYF. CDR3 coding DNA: TGTGCCTGGAGAGGGAGGGGGTCTGGAAACACCATATATTTT.

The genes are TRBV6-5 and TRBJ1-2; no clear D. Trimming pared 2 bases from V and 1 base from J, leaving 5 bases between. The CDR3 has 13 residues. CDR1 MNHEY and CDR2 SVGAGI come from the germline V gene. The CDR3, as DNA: TGTGCCAGCAGTTACGAGAGTAACTATGGCTACACCTTC. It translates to CASSYESNYGYTF.